A selection of T cell receptor beta chains follows, all from one sample in a study of Graves' ophthalmopathy and Graves' hyperthyroidism. TCRdb analysed the multiplex PCR reads with MiXCR anew, one entry per CDR3 protein. The profile shows 650,000 to 800,000 distinct CDR3 sequences, roughly 41% of them singletons. The sequencing sample was made of peripheral blood. Receptors were obtained from an adult man with Graves' ophthalmopathy. The CDR3 runs from the conserved cysteine through the conserved F or W. A D gene is named only where the DNA matches it firmly. Clone size is not always given. Where it is, it says once, few, many or a class for expanded clones.

j_gene: TRBJ1-2; abundance: many; d_gene: .; v_gene: TRBV19; CDR3nt: TGTGCCAGTACTTCCGGTAACTATGGCTACACCTTC; CDR3aa: CASTSGNYGYTF
j_gene: TRBJ2-7; abundance: few; d_gene: .; v_gene: TRBV7-8; CDR3nt: TGTGCCAGCAGCTTAGATGACTGGAGCTCCTACGAGCAGTACTTC; CDR3aa: CASSLDDWSSYEQYF
j_gene: TRBJ1-2; abundance: few; d_gene: TRBD1; v_gene: TRBV12-3/TRBV12-4; CDR3nt: TGTGCCAGCAGTTACGGTCCAGGGGGCCTCTATGGCTACACCTTC; CDR3aa: CASSYGPGGLYGYTF
j_gene: TRBJ2-2; abundance: .; d_gene: TRBD1; v_gene: TRBV5-6; CDR3nt: TGTGCCAGCAGCAGACAGGGGTCCCGAGCCGGGGAGCTGTTTTTT; CDR3aa: CASSRQGSRAGELFF
j_gene: TRBJ1-4; abundance: few; d_gene: .; v_gene: TRBV10-3; CDR3nt: TGTGCCAGCAGCGAGGGTCCGCGGGGTGAAAAACTGTTTTTT; CDR3aa: CASSEGPRGEKLFF
j_gene: TRBJ2-2; abundance: .; d_gene: TRBD1; v_gene: TRBV2; CDR3nt: TGTGCCAGCAGGACCGGGACAGGGGAAACCGGGGAGCTGTTTTTT; CDR3aa: CASRTGTGETGELFF
j_gene: TRBJ2-7; abundance: .; d_gene: .; v_gene: TRBV12-3/TRBV12-4; CDR3nt: TGTGCCAGCAGCTTACCAGGAGGGCCTTACGAGCAGTACTTC; CDR3aa: CASSLPGGPYEQYF
j_gene: TRBJ1-2; abundance: many; d_gene: TRBD1; v_gene: TRBV7-2; CDR3nt: TGTGCCAGCAGCTTTTTCGCGGACAGGGGGAATGGCTACACCTTC; CDR3aa: CASSFFADRGNGYTF
j_gene: TRBJ2-7; abundance: many; d_gene: .; v_gene: TRBV2; CDR3nt: TGTGCCAGCAGTGTTAACAGAAACTACGAGCAGTACTTC; CDR3aa: CASSVNRNYEQYF
j_gene: TRBJ1-2; abundance: few; d_gene: .; v_gene: TRBV3-1; CDR3nt: TGTGCCAGCAGCCAAGATCATCGGGGGGCCTATGGCTACACCTTC; CDR3aa: CASSQDHRGAYGYTF
j_gene: TRBJ1-1; abundance: .; d_gene: .; v_gene: TRBV12-3/TRBV12-4; CDR3nt: TGTGCCAGCACCCGGTCGGAAGTGAACACTGAAGCTTTCTTT; CDR3aa: CASTRSEVNTEAFF
j_gene: TRBJ1-5; abundance: .; d_gene: .; v_gene: TRBV15; CDR3nt: TGTGCCACCAGCAGTGATGGGCCGCTCGTGGGGCCCCAGCATTTT; CDR3aa: CATSSDGPLVGPQHF
j_gene: TRBJ1-2; abundance: many; d_gene: TRBD1; v_gene: TRBV11-2; CDR3nt: TGTGCCAGCAGCTTAGATCAGGGGGAAGGGGGCTACACCTTC; CDR3aa: CASSLDQGEGGYTF
j_gene: TRBJ1-5; abundance: .; d_gene: TRBD1; v_gene: TRBV9; CDR3nt: TGTGCCAGCAGCGTAGCTGGACAGGGGGCAGGGGAGCAGCCCCAGCATTTT; CDR3aa: CASSVAGQGAGEQPQHF
j_gene: TRBJ2-7; abundance: .; d_gene: .; v_gene: TRBV12-3/TRBV12-4; CDR3nt: TGTGCCAGCAGCGGGATCACCTACGAGCAGTACTTC; CDR3aa: CASSGITYEQYF
j_gene: TRBJ2-5; abundance: many; d_gene: .; v_gene: TRBV12-3/TRBV12-4; CDR3nt: TGTGCCAGCAGTTTGGCTACGCTGGCCCAAGAGACCCAGTACTTC; CDR3aa: CASSLATLAQETQYF
j_gene: TRBJ1-1; abundance: .; d_gene: .; v_gene: TRBV20-1; CDR3nt: TGTAGTGCTAGTTCCCGACGAAATGCGGCTTTCTTT; CDR3aa: CSASSRRNAAFF
j_gene: TRBJ1-5; abundance: .; d_gene: .; v_gene: TRBV5-1; CDR3nt: TGCGCCAGCAGCTTGGGACTGAATAGCAATCAGCCCCAGCATTTT; CDR3aa: CASSLGLNSNQPQHF
j_gene: TRBJ2-7; abundance: many; d_gene: TRBD1; v_gene: TRBV10-3; CDR3nt: TGTGCCATCAGTGGGGGACAGGGTATCCACGAGCAGTACTTC; CDR3aa: CAISGGQGIHEQYF
j_gene: TRBJ2-6; abundance: many; d_gene: .; v_gene: TRBV5-1; CDR3nt: TGCGCCACTCAGGACGGGTACTCTGGGGCCAACGTCCTGACTTTC; CDR3aa: CATQDGYSGANVLTF
j_gene: TRBJ1-5; abundance: .; d_gene: TRBD1; v_gene: TRBV19; CDR3nt: TGTGCCAGCCAAACTAACAGGGGGGGCAATCAGCCCCAGCATTTT; CDR3aa: CASQTNRGGNQPQHF
j_gene: TRBJ2-7; abundance: .; d_gene: TRBD1; v_gene: TRBV7-8; CDR3nt: TGTGCCAGCAGTGGGAGGACAGGGGACGTCGGCGAGCAGTACTTC; CDR3aa: CASSGRTGDVGEQYF
j_gene: TRBJ2-2; abundance: many; d_gene: .; v_gene: TRBV19; CDR3nt: TGTGCCAGTAGTCCACAGGTGAACACCGGGGAGCTGTTTTTT; CDR3aa: CASSPQVNTGELFF
j_gene: TRBJ1-2; abundance: .; d_gene: .; v_gene: TRBV9; CDR3nt: TGTGCCAGCAGCCCGACTAGCGGGAGGTTGGGGTATGGCTACACCTTC; CDR3aa: CASSPTSGRLGYGYTF
j_gene: TRBJ2-7; abundance: many; d_gene: .; v_gene: TRBV12-3/TRBV12-4; CDR3nt: TGTGCCAGCAGTCCAGACCGGAGACACGAGCAGTACTTC; CDR3aa: CASSPDRRHEQYF
j_gene: TRBJ1-5; abundance: .; d_gene: .; v_gene: TRBV10-3; CDR3nt: TGTGCCATCAGTGAGGCCATCAATCAGCCCCAGCATTTT; CDR3aa: CAISEAINQPQHF
j_gene: TRBJ2-5; abundance: many; d_gene: .; v_gene: TRBV9; CDR3nt: TGTGCCAGCAGCGTAGGGGCCATACCACAAGAGACCCAGTACTTC; CDR3aa: CASSVGAIPQETQYF
j_gene: TRBJ2-2; abundance: .; d_gene: TRBD1; v_gene: TRBV29-1; CDR3nt: TGCAGCGCACAGGGGGCTAACACCGGGGAGCTGTTTTTT; CDR3aa: CSAQGANTGELFF
j_gene: TRBJ1-2; abundance: many; d_gene: .; v_gene: TRBV9; CDR3nt: TGTGCCAGCAGCGCCCAGGCGTATGGCTACACCTTC; CDR3aa: CASSAQAYGYTF
j_gene: TRBJ1-1; abundance: .; d_gene: .; v_gene: TRBV20-1; CDR3nt: TGCAGTGCTAGCTTTCTGGGGACCATTGAAGCTTTCTTT; CDR3aa: CSASFLGTIEAFF
j_gene: TRBJ2-7; abundance: few; d_gene: .; v_gene: TRBV6-2/TRBV6-3; CDR3nt: TGTGCCAGCAGCCAAACCCAGGGCGTGCAGTACTTC; CDR3aa: CASSQTQGVQYF
j_gene: TRBJ2-6; abundance: many; d_gene: .; v_gene: TRBV12-3/TRBV12-4; CDR3nt: TGTGCCAGCGGCCTAACTTCTGGGGCCAACGTCCTGACTTTC; CDR3aa: CASGLTSGANVLTF
j_gene: TRBJ2-1; abundance: once; d_gene: .; v_gene: TRBV12-3/TRBV12-4; CDR3nt: TGTGCCAGCAGCCTACTAGGACAGCAGTTCTTC; CDR3aa: CASSLLGQQFF
j_gene: TRBJ2-7; abundance: many; d_gene: TRBD2; v_gene: TRBV10-2; CDR3nt: TGCGCCAGCAGGACTAGCGGGGGGAGTATTTACGAGCAGTACTTC; CDR3aa: CASRTSGGSIYEQYF
j_gene: TRBJ1-5; abundance: many; d_gene: TRBD1; v_gene: TRBV5-1; CDR3nt: TGCGCCAGCAGCACCGGACAGGGGGTCAATCAGCCCCAGCATTTT; CDR3aa: CASSTGQGVNQPQHF
j_gene: TRBJ2-5; abundance: once; d_gene: .; v_gene: TRBV2; CDR3nt: TGTGCCAGCAGTGGGGGCAGATCAGAGACCCAGTACTTC; CDR3aa: CASSGGRSETQYF
j_gene: TRBJ2-7; abundance: .; d_gene: TRBD2; v_gene: TRBV5-1; CDR3nt: TGCGCCAGCAGCTTCCGGGGGGGGAACTACGAGCAGTACTTC; CDR3aa: CASSFRGGNYEQYF
j_gene: TRBJ2-7; abundance: once; d_gene: .; v_gene: TRBV20-1; CDR3nt: TGCAGTGCCTCGGGGCGGGTAGCCCACGAGCAGTACTTC; CDR3aa: CSASGRVAHEQYF
j_gene: TRBJ1-2; abundance: .; d_gene: .; v_gene: TRBV19; CDR3nt: TGTGCCAGTAGGGAGATGGGGGTTTCCTATGGCTACACCTTC; CDR3aa: CASREMGVSYGYTF
j_gene: TRBJ2-7; abundance: .; d_gene: TRBD2; v_gene: TRBV25-1; CDR3nt: TGTGCCAGCGTTCGCCCAAGACTAGCGCCCAACGAGCAGTACTTC; CDR3aa: CASVRPRLAPNEQYF
j_gene: TRBJ2-7; abundance: .; d_gene: .; v_gene: TRBV5-6; CDR3nt: TGTGCCAGCAGCGCGGGACAGATCTACGAGCAGTACTTC; CDR3aa: CASSAGQIYEQYF
j_gene: TRBJ2-2; abundance: .; d_gene: TRBD1; v_gene: TRBV9; CDR3nt: TGTGCCAGCAGCGCCCCTGGGACAGCTGCCGGGGAGCTGTTTTTT; CDR3aa: CASSAPGTAAGELFF
j_gene: TRBJ2-5; abundance: once; d_gene: TRBD1; v_gene: TRBV7-7; CDR3nt: TGTGCTAGCAGCAAAAGGACAGGGGGGAAGACCCAGTACTTC; CDR3aa: CASSKRTGGKTQYF
j_gene: TRBJ1-2; abundance: many; d_gene: .; v_gene: TRBV6-2/TRBV6-3; CDR3nt: TGTGCCAGCAGTTACTCTTTCGTCTACACCTTC; CDR3aa: CASSYSFVYTF
j_gene: TRBJ1-4; abundance: few; d_gene: .; v_gene: TRBV28; CDR3nt: TGTGCCAGCAGAGGGGGGGGAAAACTGTTTTTT; CDR3aa: CASRGGGKLFF
j_gene: TRBJ1-1; abundance: many; d_gene: .; v_gene: TRBV2; CDR3nt: TGTGCCAGCAGTGGAAGGACTGAACTTGAAGCTTTCTTT; CDR3aa: CASSGRTELEAFF
j_gene: TRBJ1-1; abundance: few; d_gene: TRBD1; v_gene: TRBV12-5; CDR3nt: TGTGCTAGTGGTTTCGGACAGGGCACTGAAGCTTTCTTT; CDR3aa: CASGFGQGTEAFF
j_gene: TRBJ2-5; abundance: .; d_gene: TRBD1; v_gene: TRBV5-1; CDR3nt: TGCGCCAGCAGCTTGGCCGGACAGGGGCAAGAGACCCAGTACTTC; CDR3aa: CASSLAGQGQETQYF
j_gene: TRBJ2-7; abundance: .; d_gene: TRBD1; v_gene: TRBV5-1; CDR3nt: TGCGCCAGCAGCGGGGGACAGGGTAGCTCCTACGAGCAGTACTTC; CDR3aa: CASSGGQGSSYEQYF